This entry is about one T cell receptor (beta chain). Its target is unknown. This sample is part of a study of Ad26.COV2.S vaccination and SARS-CoV-2 variants. Between the trimmed V and J ends, which lost 5 bases and 4 bases, there was a span of 9 bases. This CDR3 is 13 amino acids long. Germline CDR1 LNHDA, CDR2 SQIVND (reference sequence). Whole-study results and caveats: Post-vaccination spike-specific CD8+ and CD4+ T cell responses reportedly had substantial breadth.

Here immunoSEQ multiplex PCR was the method, and the copy in TCRdb shows in-frame clones only, minus some. Here the sample spans around 370,000 clones, 85% being singletons. Stated treatment: some 19 received Ad26.COV2.S at low or high dose, single or two shots; roughly five received placebo; per-sample allocation not given. Following the first vaccine or placebo injection, samples were taken on day 63. V and J are TRBV19 and TRBJ2-1; TRBD2 might be the D (5 bases). This TCR was sampled from a person between 18 and 65 years old who received the Ad26.COV2.S COVID-19 vaccine or a placebo. The sequencing here drew on peripheral blood, taken in a trial of Ad26.COV2.S vaccine versus placebo. In nucleotides, the CDR3 is TGTGCCAGTAGTCCCAGGACTTACAATGAGCAGTTCTTC. It encodes CASSPRTYNEQFF.